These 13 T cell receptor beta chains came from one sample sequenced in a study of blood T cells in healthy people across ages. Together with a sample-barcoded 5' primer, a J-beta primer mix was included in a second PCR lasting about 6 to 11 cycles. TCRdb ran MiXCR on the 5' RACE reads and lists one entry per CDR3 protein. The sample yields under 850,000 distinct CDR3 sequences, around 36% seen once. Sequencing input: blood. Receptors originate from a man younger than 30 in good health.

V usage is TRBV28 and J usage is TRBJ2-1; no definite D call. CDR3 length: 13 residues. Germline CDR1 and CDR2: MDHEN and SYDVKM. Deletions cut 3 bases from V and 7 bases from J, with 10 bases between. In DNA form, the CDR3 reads TGTGCCAGCAGTTTGATCCGGTGGAATGAGCAGTTCTTC. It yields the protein CASSLIRWNEQFF.

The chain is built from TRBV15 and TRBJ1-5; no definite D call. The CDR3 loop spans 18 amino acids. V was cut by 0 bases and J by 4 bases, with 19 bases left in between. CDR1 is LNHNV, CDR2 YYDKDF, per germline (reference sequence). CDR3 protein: CATSRDRGGRYQNQPQHF. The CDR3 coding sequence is TGTGCCACCAGCAGAGATCGCGGCGGGCGCTACCAAAATCAGCCCCAGCATTTT.

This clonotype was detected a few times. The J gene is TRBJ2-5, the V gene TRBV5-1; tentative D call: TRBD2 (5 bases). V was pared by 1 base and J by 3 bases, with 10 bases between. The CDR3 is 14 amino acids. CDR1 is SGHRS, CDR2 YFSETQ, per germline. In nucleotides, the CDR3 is TGCGCCAGCAGCTTGCTTCCGGGGAAAGAGACCCAGTACTTC. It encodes CASSLLPGKETQYF.

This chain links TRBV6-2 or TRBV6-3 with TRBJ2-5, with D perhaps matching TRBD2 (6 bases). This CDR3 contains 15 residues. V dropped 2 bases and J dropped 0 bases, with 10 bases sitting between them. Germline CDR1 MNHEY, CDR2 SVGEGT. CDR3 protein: CASSYGWGDQETQYF. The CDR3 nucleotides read TGTGCCAGCAGTTACGGATGGGGGGACCAAGAGACCCAGTACTTC.

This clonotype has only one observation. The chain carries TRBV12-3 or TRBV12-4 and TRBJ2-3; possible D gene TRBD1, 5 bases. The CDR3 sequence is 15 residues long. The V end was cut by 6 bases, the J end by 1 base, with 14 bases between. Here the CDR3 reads CASRKQTGGTDTQYF. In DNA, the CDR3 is TGTGCCAGCAGAAAGCAAACAGGCGGCACAGATACGCAGTATTTT.

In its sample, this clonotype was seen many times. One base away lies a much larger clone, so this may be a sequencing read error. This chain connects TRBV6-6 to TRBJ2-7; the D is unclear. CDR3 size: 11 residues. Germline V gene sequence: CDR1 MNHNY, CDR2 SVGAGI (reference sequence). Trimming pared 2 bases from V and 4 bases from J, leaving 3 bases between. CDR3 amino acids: CASSYKYEQYF. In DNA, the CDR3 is TGTGCCAGCAGTTACAAATACGAGCAGTACTTC.

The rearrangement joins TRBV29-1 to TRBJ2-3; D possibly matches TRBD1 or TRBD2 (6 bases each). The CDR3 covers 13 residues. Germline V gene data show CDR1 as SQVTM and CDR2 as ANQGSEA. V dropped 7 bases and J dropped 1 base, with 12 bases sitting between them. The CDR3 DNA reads TGCAGCGCCGTGGGGGGCGGCACAGATACGCAGTATTTT. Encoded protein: CSAVGGGTDTQYF.

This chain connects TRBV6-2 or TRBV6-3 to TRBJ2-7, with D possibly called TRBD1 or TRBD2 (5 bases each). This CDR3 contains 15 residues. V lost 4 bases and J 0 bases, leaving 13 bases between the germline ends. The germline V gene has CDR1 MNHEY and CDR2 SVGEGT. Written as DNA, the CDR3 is TGTGCCAGCAGTTCGCCCGGGACCGGCTCCTACGAGCAGTACTTC. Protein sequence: CASSSPGTGSYEQYF.

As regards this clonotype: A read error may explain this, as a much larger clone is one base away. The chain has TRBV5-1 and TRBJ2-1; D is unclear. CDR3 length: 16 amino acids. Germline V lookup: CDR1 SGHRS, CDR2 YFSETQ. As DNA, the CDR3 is TGCGCCACCCCTCGGATACACCGGAGCTCCTACAATGTGCAGTTCTTC. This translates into CATPRIHRSSYNVQFF.

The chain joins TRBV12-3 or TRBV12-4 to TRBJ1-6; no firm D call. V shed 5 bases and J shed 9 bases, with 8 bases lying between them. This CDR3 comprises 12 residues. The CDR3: CASSPTGSPLHF. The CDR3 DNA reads TGTGCCAGCAGTCCCACGGGTTCACCCCTCCACTTT.

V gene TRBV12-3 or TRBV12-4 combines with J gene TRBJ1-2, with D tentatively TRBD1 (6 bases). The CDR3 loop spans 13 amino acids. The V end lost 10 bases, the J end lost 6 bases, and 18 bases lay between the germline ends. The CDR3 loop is CATARGGAHGYTF. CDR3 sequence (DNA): TGTGCCACCGCGCGTGGGGGCGCGCATGGCTACACCTTC.

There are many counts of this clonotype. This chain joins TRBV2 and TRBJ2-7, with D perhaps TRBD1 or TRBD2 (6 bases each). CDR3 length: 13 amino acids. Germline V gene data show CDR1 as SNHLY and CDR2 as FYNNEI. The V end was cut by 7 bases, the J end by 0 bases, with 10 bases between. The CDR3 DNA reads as TGTGCCAGCACGCGGGACACCTCCTACGAGCAGTACTTC. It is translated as CASTRDTSYEQYF.

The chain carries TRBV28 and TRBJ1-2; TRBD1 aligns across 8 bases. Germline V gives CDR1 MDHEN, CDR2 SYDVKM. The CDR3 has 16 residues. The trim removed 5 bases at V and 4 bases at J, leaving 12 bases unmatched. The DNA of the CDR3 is TGTGCCAGCAGTCTGATCCCCGGGACAGGCCCCTATGGCTACACCTTC. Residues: CASSLIPGTGPYGYTF.